These 19 T cell receptor beta chains were all obtained from the same sample, sequenced in a study of blood T cells in healthy people across ages. A second PCR of roughly 6 to 12 cycles used a sample-barcoded 5' primer and a J-beta primer mix. TCRdb reanalysed the 5' RACE reads using MiXCR and keeps one entry per CDR3 protein. The sample holds around 670,000 distinct CDR3 sequences, about 30% seen once. Source material: blood. These TCRs come from a woman older than 75 in good health.

This clonotype was observed many times. This sequence joins TRBV27 and TRBJ2-7; D gene ambiguous. Germline CDR1 is MNHEY and CDR2 is SMNVEV (reference sequence). Trimming removed 3 bases at V and 0 bases at J, with 15 bases between. The CDR3 has 16 residues. CDR3 amino acids: CASSFGPADYSYEQYF. The CDR3 DNA reads TGTGCCAGCAGTTTTGGCCCCGCGGATTACTCCTACGAGCAGTACTTC.

This clonotype was counted only a few times. The rearrangement uses TRBV5-1 and TRBJ1-6; TRBD1 is a possible D gene (5 bases). V was pared by 0 bases and J by 6 bases, with 10 bases between. The CDR3 has 15 residues. The germline V gene has CDR1 SGHRS and CDR2 YFSETQ. The CDR3 sequence: CASSLAGGGNSPLHF. DNA for the CDR3: TGCGCCAGCAGCTTGGCAGGCGGGGGTAATTCACCCCTCCACTTT.

This clonotype was recorded at least ten times. The V gene is TRBV6-6, the J gene TRBJ1-1; D remains unclear. The CDR3 has 11 amino acids. Germline loops: CDR1 MNHNY, CDR2 SVGAGI (reference sequence). The CDR3 DNA reads as TGTGGAGTTTTTAGGAACACTGAAGCTTTCTTT. It specifies CGVFRNTEAFF.

Concerning this clonotype itself: Possible read error: a much larger clone is one base away. V and J are TRBV12-3 or TRBV12-4 and TRBJ2-6; 7 nucleotides line up with TRBD1. The CDR3 totals 17 residues. CDR3 loop: CASSRDSGGSGANVRTF. In DNA form, the CDR3 reads TGTGCCAGCAGCCGGGACAGTGGGGGCTCTGGGGCCAACGTCCGGACTTTC.

This clonotype was observed many times. The V call is TRBV20-1, the J call TRBJ1-2; TRBD1 matches at 8 bases. CDR3 size: 13 residues. From germline, CDR1 is DFQATT and CDR2 SNEGSKA (reference sequence). The trim removed 6 bases at V and 3 bases at J, leaving 6 bases unmatched. This CDR3 reads CSAGQGVDYGYTF. In DNA form, the CDR3 reads TGCAGTGCCGGACAGGGAGTGGACTATGGCTACACCTTC.

The V call is TRBV6-5, the J call TRBJ1-6; D may be TRBD1 (5 bases). Germline V lookup: CDR1 MNHEY, CDR2 SVGAGI. The V end lost 2 bases, the J end lost 10 bases, and 21 bases lay between the germline ends. CDR3 length equals 17 residues. DNA of the CDR3: TGTGCCAGCAGTTACGCGCGGAACAGGACACCTAAGTCACCCCTCCACTTT. Its translation is CASSYARNRTPKSPLHF.

J is TRBJ1-1 and V is TRBV5-5; TRBD1 matches at 7 bases. The J segment lost 5 bases and the V segment lost 3 bases, leaving 10 bases of the junction unmatched. The CDR3 consists of 15 residues. CDR1 and CDR2 (germline): SGHKS, YYEKEE (reference sequence). DNA for the CDR3: TGTGCCAGCAGCTCATACGACAGGGCGGGGACTGAAGCTTTCTTT. Translation gives CASSSYDRAGTEAFF.

This clonotype appeared many times. This chain joins TRBV20-1 and TRBJ1-2; TRBD1 agrees at 11 bases. CDR3 size: 13 residues. The junction had 5 bases not matched to a gene; V was cut back by 3 bases and J by 8 bases. CDR1 is DFQATT and CDR2 is SNEGSKA in the germline V gene (reference sequence). The CDR3 region has the DNA TGCAGTGCTAGGGACAGGGGGCGCGGGGGCTACACCTTC. Its protein product is CSARDRGRGGYTF.

The table lists this clonotype with many counts. CDR3 region: CSANQGANYGYTF. The CDR3 DNA sequence: TGCAGTGCTAACCAGGGGGCGAACTATGGCTACACCTTC. The V call is TRBV20-1, the J call TRBJ1-2; the match to TRBD1 covers 8 bases. The CDR3 loop spans 13 amino acids. Trimming at V came to 4 bases and at J to 2 bases, leaving 3 bases not matched to a gene. Germline loops: CDR1 DFQATT, CDR2 SNEGSKA (reference sequence).

This clonotype was seen ten or more times. The gene calls are TRBV10-3 and TRBJ2-3; TRBD1 matches at 7 bases. Germline trimming cut 4 bases from V and 3 bases from J; bases unmatched to any gene: 4. Per germline, CDR1 ENHRY and CDR2 SYGVKD. The CDR3 sequence is 14 residues long. The CDR3 bases are TGTGCCATCAGTGTCGGACAGGTTACAGATACGCAGTATTTT. This gives the protein CAISVGQVTDTQYF.

In this sample, this clonotype turned up a few times. The chain couples TRBV20-1 to TRBJ1-4; D perhaps matches TRBD1 (5 bases). The length of the CDR3 is 14 residues. CDR1 is DFQATT and CDR2 is SNEGSKA in the germline V gene (reference sequence). Trimming took 6 bases from V and 5 from J, leaving 16 bases between them. CDR3 bases: TGCAGTGCGTGGGACGGAAGGGCGAATGAAAAACTGTTTTTT. Protein product: CSAWDGRANEKLFF.

V and J are TRBV18 and TRBJ2-4; D assignment may be TRBD1 or TRBD2 (5 bases each). Germline CDR1 KGHSH, CDR2 LQKENI. The V end lost 5 bases, the J end lost 0 bases, and 11 bases lay between the germline ends. The CDR3 extends over 15 amino acids. The CDR3 region has the DNA TGTGCCAGCTCAGGGGGAGAACTAGCCAAAAACATTCAGTACTTC. This sequence encodes CASSGGELAKNIQYF.

This clonotype has at least ten counts. The chain couples TRBV7-2 to TRBJ1-2; 8 nucleotides align to TRBD1. Germline V gene data show CDR1 as SGHTA and CDR2 as FQGNSA. The CDR3 is 13 amino acids. V was pared by 4 bases and J by 7 bases, with 5 bases of the junction left unmatched. The CDR3 protein is CASSSQGAGGYTF. The CDR3 DNA sequence: TGTGCCAGCAGCTCTCAGGGGGCCGGTGGCTACACCTTC.

This clonotype was recorded many times. This chain uses TRBV20-1 with TRBJ2-5; D may match TRBD1 or TRBD2 (5 bases each). Trimming cost V 3 bases and J 4 bases, with 12 bases left between them. Per germline, CDR1 DFQATT and CDR2 SNEGSKA (reference sequence). The CDR3 loop spans 13 amino acids. The CDR3 nucleotides read TGCAGTGCTAGGGACGTGAGGGGAGAGACCCAGTACTTC. The encoded protein is CSARDVRGETQYF.

This clonotype was counted ten times or more. The chain combines TRBV7-9 with TRBJ1-1, with TRBD1 as a possible D gene (5 bases). The CDR3 spans 14 residues. From germline, CDR1 is SEHNR and CDR2 FQNEAQ (reference sequence). V lost 5 bases and J lost 0, with 10 bases in between. CDR3 loop: CASSPGGLNTEAFF. CDR3 sequence (DNA): TGTGCCAGCAGCCCGGGGGGGTTGAACACTGAAGCTTTCTTT. The full variable domain, rest sourced from reference TRBV7-9 and TRBJ1-1, is DTGVSQNPRHKITKRGQNVTFRCDPISEHNRLYWYRQTLGQGPEFLTYFQNEAQLEKSRLLSDRFSAERPKGSFSTLEIQRTEQGDSAMYLCASSPGGLNTEAFFGQGTRLTVV.

The chain combines TRBV7-2 with TRBJ2-7, with TRBD2 matching 7 bases. Germline V gives CDR1 SGHTA, CDR2 FQGNSA. CDR3 length equals 13 residues. V trimming: 2 bases; J trimming: 6 bases; junction bases outside the gene matches: 4. CDR3 in amino acids: CASSLRGEGEQYF. CDR3 coding DNA: TGTGCCAGCAGCTTACGGGGGGAGGGCGAGCAGTACTTC. The variable domain in full, with the rest retrieved from reference TRBV7-2 and TRBJ2-7, is GAGVSQSPSNKVTEKGKDVELRCDPISGHTALYWYRQSLGQGLEFLIYFQGNSAPDKSGLPSDRFSAERTGGSVSTLTIQRTQQEDSAVYLCASSLRGEGEQYFGPGTRLTVT.

This clonotype was observed a few times. The chain employs TRBV11-2 and TRBJ2-3, with 10 bases aligning to TRBD2. CDR3 length: 16 residues. In germline, CDR1 is SGHAT, CDR2 FQNNGV. V shed 5 bases, J shed 5 bases, and the junction held 10 bases outside the gene matches. CDR3 in amino acids: CASSPERGGRRDTQYF. In DNA, the CDR3 is TGTGCCAGCAGCCCGGAGCGGGGGGGCCGGAGAGATACGCAGTATTTT.

About this clonotype: An end of the junction does not agree with germline; a read error may underlie this. The chain carries TRBV5-1 and TRBJ2-1, with TRBD2 matching 11 bases. Germline V CDR1 and CDR2: SGHRS, YFSETQ. The CDR3 loop spans 15 amino acids. CDR3 protein: CAGSSGGDYCNEQFF. CDR3 in DNA: TGCGCCGGCAGTAGCGGGGGGGATTATTGCAATGAGCAGTTCTTC.

This clonotype was found a few times. This rearrangement joins TRBV20-1 to TRBJ1-4; TRBD1 might be the D (6 bases). This CDR3 comprises 11 residues. Trimming cost V 7 bases and J 8 bases, with 11 bases left between them. In germline, CDR1 is DFQATT, CDR2 SNEGSKA (reference sequence). CDR3 protein: CSGTVREKLFF. DNA for the CDR3: TGCAGTGGGACAGTGCGAGAAAAACTGTTTTTT.